A single sample is the source of the 9 T cell receptor beta chains below, sequenced in a study of metastatic and nonmetastatic thyroid tumors. TCRdb re-clonotyped the PCR reads through MiXCR. The sample lists thousands of clones; around 27% were seen once. Every patient underwent thyroid surgery untreated. The specimen was adjacent normal tissue. The origin of the receptors is a female donor with papillary thyroid cancer or a benign thyroid nodule (not recorded which). Some clones in this sample may be carry-over from other donors' samples.

The chain is built from TRBV5-1 and TRBJ1-3; no clear D gene. CDR3 length equals 16 residues. With 4 bases removed from V and 4 bases from J, the gap between germline ends came to 18 bases. CDR1 is SGHRS, CDR2 YFSETQ, per germline. The CDR3 spells CASSLTAGPFGNTIYF. CDR3 bases: TGCGCCAGCAGCCTGACGGCGGGCCCCTTCGGAAACACCATATATTTT.

The chain uses TRBV6-1 and TRBJ1-1, with D perhaps TRBD1 (6 bases). The CDR3 contains 13 residues. Germline CDR1 MNHNS, CDR2 SASEGT. Trimming removed 6 bases at V and 8 bases at J, with 16 bases between. The CDR3: CASRLTGSVEAFF. DNA of the CDR3: TGTGCCAGCAGATTAACAGGGTCCGTGGAAGCTTTCTTT.

The genes are TRBV9 and TRBJ2-3; TRBD2 aligns across 8 bases. V shed 4 bases, J shed 6 bases, and the junction held 10 bases outside the gene matches. There are 15 residues in the CDR3. CDR1 is SGDLS, CDR2 YYNGEE, per germline. The CDR3 DNA follows: TGTGCCAGCAGCCCCGTAGCGGGATTAAAGGATACGCAGTATTTT. This gives the protein CASSPVAGLKDTQYF.

This chain uses TRBV15 with TRBJ2-1; TRBD2 might be the D (6 bases). The CDR3 is 14 residues long. Germline loops: CDR1 LNHNV, CDR2 YYDKDF (reference sequence). The V end lost 3 bases, the J end lost 7 bases, and 13 bases lay between the germline ends. The CDR3 DNA follows: TGTGCCACCAGCAGGGTCTCTGGAGGGAATGAGCAGTTCTTC. Encoded protein: CATSRVSGGNEQFF. The variable domain in full, with the rest retrieved from reference TRBV15 and TRBJ2-1, is DAMVIQNPRYQVTQFGKPVTLSCSQTLNHNVMYWYQQKSSQAPKLLFHYYDKDFNNEADTPDNFQSRRPNTSFCFLDIRSPGLGDTAMYLCATSRVSGGNEQFFGPGTRLTVL.

By share, this clone ranks as medium-sized. The V gene is TRBV20-1, the J gene TRBJ2-1; 15 bases align to TRBD2. J lost 8 bases, V lost 4 bases, and 6 bases had no gene match. The germline gives CDR1 DFQATT, CDR2 SNEGSKA (reference sequence). The CDR3 loop spans 15 amino acids. In DNA form, the CDR3 reads TGCAGTGCTATCGGACTAGCGGGGGGGCGGGATGAGCAGTTCTTC. Amino acid sequence: CSAIGLAGGRDEQFF.

In this sample, this clone turned up a few times. The chain has TRBV6-1 and TRBJ1-1; D is perhaps TRBD1 (6 bases). There are 13 residues in the CDR3. The germline gives CDR1 MNHNS, CDR2 SASEGT. V was trimmed by 11 bases and J by 5 bases, leaving 18 bases between them. For the CDR3, the DNA is TGTGCCCGCGCAATAGGGGGGGGGACTGAAGCTTTCTTT. This translates into CARAIGGGTEAFF.

This chain connects TRBV12-3 or TRBV12-4 to TRBJ2-2; D may be TRBD2 (5 bases). Trimming removed 0 bases at V and 5 bases at J, with 16 bases between. There are 17 residues in the CDR3. CDR3: CASSLALAGALTGELFF. Here the CDR3 DNA reads TGTGCCAGCAGTTTAGCGCTAGCTGGAGCGCTTACCGGGGAGCTGTTTTTT.

This clone is medium-sized in the sample. This chain joins TRBV15 and TRBJ2-7; the match to TRBD2 covers 13 bases. V lost 0 bases to trimming and J lost 6 bases; unmatched junction nucleotides: 5. CDR3 length equals 16 residues. Germline V gives CDR1 LNHNV, CDR2 YYDKDF (reference sequence). The CDR3, as DNA: TGTGCCACCAGCAGAGATGGTGGACTAGCGGGGGTCGAGCAGTACTTC. The encoded protein is CATSRDGGLAGVEQYF.

The V gene is TRBV27, the J gene TRBJ2-7, with D possibly matching TRBD1 (6 bases). Trimming pared 4 bases from V and 8 bases from J, leaving 24 bases between. Germline loops: CDR1 MNHEY, CDR2 SMNVEV (reference sequence). The CDR3 totals 16 residues. This chain's CDR3 is CASSSSFGTTTTKQYF. The CDR3 DNA reads as TGTGCCAGCAGTTCAAGCTTCGGGACAACTACTACGAAGCAGTACTTC.